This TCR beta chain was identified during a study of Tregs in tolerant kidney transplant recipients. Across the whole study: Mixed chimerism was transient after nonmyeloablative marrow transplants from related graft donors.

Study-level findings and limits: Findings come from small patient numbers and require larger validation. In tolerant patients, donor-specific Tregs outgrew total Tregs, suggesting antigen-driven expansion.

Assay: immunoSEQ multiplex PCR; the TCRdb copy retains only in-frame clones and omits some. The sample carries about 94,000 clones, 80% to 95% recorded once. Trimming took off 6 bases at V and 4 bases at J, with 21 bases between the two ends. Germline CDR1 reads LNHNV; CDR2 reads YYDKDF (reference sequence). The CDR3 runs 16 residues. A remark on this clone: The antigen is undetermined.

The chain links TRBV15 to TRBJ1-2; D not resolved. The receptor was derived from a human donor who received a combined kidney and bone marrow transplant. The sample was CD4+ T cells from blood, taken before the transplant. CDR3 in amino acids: CATSGAGPVWGYGYTF. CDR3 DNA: TGTGCCACCAGTGGCGCGGGCCCAGTTTGGGGCTATGGCTACACCTTC.